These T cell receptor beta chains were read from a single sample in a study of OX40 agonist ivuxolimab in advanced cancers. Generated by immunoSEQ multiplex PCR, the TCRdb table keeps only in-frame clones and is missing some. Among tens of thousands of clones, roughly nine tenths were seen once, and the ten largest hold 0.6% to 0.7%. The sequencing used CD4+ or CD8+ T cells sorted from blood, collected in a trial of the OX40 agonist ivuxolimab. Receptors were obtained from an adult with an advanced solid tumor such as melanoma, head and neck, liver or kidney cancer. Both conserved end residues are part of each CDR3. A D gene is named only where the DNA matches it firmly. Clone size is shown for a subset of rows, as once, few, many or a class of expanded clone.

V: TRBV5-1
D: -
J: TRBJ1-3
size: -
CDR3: CASSLAKGFGNTIYF
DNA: TGCGCCAGCAGCCTAGCGAAGGGCTTTGGAAACACCATATATTTT

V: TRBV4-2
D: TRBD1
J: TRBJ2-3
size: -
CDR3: CASSQDPQGALRTDTQYF
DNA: TGTGCCAGCAGCCAAGATCCCCAGGGGGCGCTAAGGACAGATACGCAGTATTTT

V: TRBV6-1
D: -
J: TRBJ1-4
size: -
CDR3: CASSEGAGVSEKLFF
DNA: TGTGCCAGCAGTGAGGGGGCAGGGGTTAGTGAAAAACTGTTTTTT

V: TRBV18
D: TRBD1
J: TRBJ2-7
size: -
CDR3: CASSPPGQAYEQYF
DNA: TGTGCCAGCTCACCCCCGGGACAGGCCTACGAGCAGTACTTC

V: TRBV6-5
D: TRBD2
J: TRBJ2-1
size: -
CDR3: CASIPLAGGSEQFF
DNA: TGTGCCAGCATCCCGCTAGCGGGAGGGTCTGAGCAGTTCTTC

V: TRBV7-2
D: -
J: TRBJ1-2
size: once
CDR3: CASSLGINYGYTF
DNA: TGTGCCAGCAGCTTAGGGATCAACTATGGCTACACCTTC

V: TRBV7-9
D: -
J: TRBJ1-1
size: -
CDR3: CASSLQMNTEAFF
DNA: TGTGCCAGCAGCTTACAGATGAACACTGAAGCTTTCTTT

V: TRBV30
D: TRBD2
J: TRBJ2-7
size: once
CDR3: CAWSSSGRAEGEQYF
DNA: TGTGCCTGGAGCTCAAGCGGGAGGGCCGAAGGGGAGCAGTACTTC

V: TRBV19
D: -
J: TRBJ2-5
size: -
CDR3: CASSISGFGETQYF
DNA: TGTGCCAGTAGTATATCAGGGTTTGGGGAGACCCAGTACTTC

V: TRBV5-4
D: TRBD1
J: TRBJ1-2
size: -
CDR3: CASSPARGLNYGYTF
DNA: TGTGCCAGCAGCCCGGCCAGGGGGCTGAACTATGGCTACACCTTC

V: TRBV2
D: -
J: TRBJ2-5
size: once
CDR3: CASSDTGRSETQYF
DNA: TGTGCCAGCAGCGACACAGGGCGGAGTGAGACCCAGTACTTC

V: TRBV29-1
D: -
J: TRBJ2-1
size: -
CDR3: CSVGAAGPNEQFF
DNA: TGCAGCGTTGGGGCGGCGGGACCCAATGAGCAGTTCTTC

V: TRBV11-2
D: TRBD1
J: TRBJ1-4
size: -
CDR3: CASSLDRVNEKLFF
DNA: TGTGCCAGCAGCTTGGACAGGGTTAATGAAAAACTGTTTTTT

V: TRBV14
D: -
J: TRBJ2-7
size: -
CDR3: CASSRGQSRTYEQYF
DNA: TGTGCCAGCAGCCGCGGACAGTCCCGAACCTACGAGCAGTACTTC

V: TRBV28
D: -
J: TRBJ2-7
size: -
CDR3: CASTVPDKNPYEQYF
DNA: TGTGCCAGCACCGTCCCGGACAAAAACCCCTACGAGCAGTACTTC

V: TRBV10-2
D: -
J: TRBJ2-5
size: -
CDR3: CASSDGTSQETQYF
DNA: TGCGCCAGCAGTGATGGTACCAGCCAAGAGACCCAGTACTTC

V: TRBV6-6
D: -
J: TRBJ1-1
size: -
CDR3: CASRPPHGGTEAFF
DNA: TGTGCCAGCCGACCCCCACATGGGGGCACTGAAGCTTTCTTT

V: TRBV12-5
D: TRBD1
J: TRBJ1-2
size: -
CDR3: CASATSGTVYGYTF
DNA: TGTGCTAGTGCCACGTCCGGGACAGTCTATGGCTACACCTTC

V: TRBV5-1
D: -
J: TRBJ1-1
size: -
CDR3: CASGLAWDTEAFF
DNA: TGCGCCAGCGGCCTCGCATGGGACACTGAAGCTTTCTTT

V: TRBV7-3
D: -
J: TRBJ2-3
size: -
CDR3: CASSFYPSSTDTQYF
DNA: TGTGCCAGCAGCTTTTACCCTAGCAGCACAGATACGCAGTATTTT

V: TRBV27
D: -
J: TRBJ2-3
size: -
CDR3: CASSTDTQYF
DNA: TGTGCCAGCAGCACAGATACGCAGTATTTT

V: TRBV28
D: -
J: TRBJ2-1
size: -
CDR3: CASRPGQPNEQFF
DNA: TGTGCCAGCAGGCCAGGACAACCCAATGAGCAGTTCTTC